A single sample gave rise to the 17 T cell receptor beta chains below, sequenced in a study of blood T cell repertoires in COVID-19. Sequenced by immunoSEQ multiplex PCR; TCRdb stores in-frame clones only, minus some. In the table there are over 85,000 clones, roughly 85% of which are singletons. Input material: peripheral blood. The receptors derive from a man over 45 with active COVID-19.

V and J are TRBV6-5 and TRBJ2-1; TRBD1 aligns across 8 bases. Germline V CDR1 and CDR2: MNHEY, SVGAGI. The CDR3 consists of 16 residues. The junction had 8 bases not matched to a gene; V was cut back by 0 bases and J by 7 bases. CDR3 sequence reads: CASSYSWTGYQNEQFF. The DNA for the CDR3 is TGTGCCAGCAGTTACTCGTGGACAGGGTATCAGAATGAGCAGTTCTTC.

The V and J genes are TRBV3-1 (or the pseudogene TRBV3-2) and TRBJ2-2; a weak D match, TRBD1 (6 bases). This CDR3 has 17 amino acids. The V end was cut by 2 bases, the J end by 0 bases, with 13 bases between. In germline, CDR1 is LGHDT, CDR2 YNNKEL (reference sequence). CDR3 in DNA: TGTGCCAGCAGCCAACTCCGGGACACCTCGAACACCGGGGAGCTGTTTTTT. Amino acid sequence: CASSQLRDTSNTGELFF.

The count of this clone is one. The chain combines TRBV11-2 with TRBJ2-7; TRBD1 matches at 9 bases. V shed 2 bases, J shed 0 bases, and the junction held 2 bases outside the gene matches. The CDR3 is made up of 15 amino acids. Germline V gives CDR1 SGHAT, CDR2 FQNNGV. The CDR3: CASSLSDRGSYEQYF. CDR3 in DNA: TGTGCCAGCAGCTTATCGGACAGGGGCTCCTACGAGCAGTACTTC.

This clone was picked up one time. V is TRBV29-1 and J is TRBJ1-1; D unclear. Trimming left V 6 bases short and J 6 bases short, with 17 bases between. Germline V lookup: CDR1 SQVTM, CDR2 ANQGSEA. The CDR3 covers 13 residues. CDR3 DNA sequence: TGCAGCGTCGGCGGGAGGGCGGCCGCTGAAGCTTTCTTT. Translating it yields CSVGGRAAAEAFF.

The chain links TRBV10-1 to TRBJ2-5; 14 nucleotides match TRBD2. Trimming took 5 bases from V and 5 from J; bases not matched to a gene: 7. The germline gives CDR1 WNHNN, CDR2 SYGVQD (reference sequence). The length of the CDR3 is 16 residues. The CDR3 reads CASSPTGTSGGETQYF. The CDR3 DNA reads TGCGCCAGCAGTCCCACCGGGACTAGCGGGGGTGAGACCCAGTACTTC.

This clone was counted between two and nine times. The V and J genes are TRBV4-1 and TRBJ2-2, with 14 bases that match TRBD2. The CDR3 runs 18 residues. Per germline, CDR1 MGHRA and CDR2 YSYEKL. Losses at the gene ends were 1 base for V and 4 bases for J; bases not matched to a gene: 5. CDR3 nucleotide sequence: TGCGCCAGCAGCCAAGGGGGACTAGCGGGGGTCGGCACCGGGGAGCTGTTTTTT. Its protein product is CASSQGGLAGVGTGELFF.

This chain links TRBV6-5 with TRBJ2-1; weak D call: TRBD1 (7 bases). Between the trimmed V and J ends, which lost 4 bases and 11 bases, there was a span of 21 bases. The CDR3 contains 15 residues. Germline CDR1 MNHEY, CDR2 SVGAGI. This CDR3 reads CASSSADGGGQKQFF. The CDR3 DNA follows: TGTGCCAGCAGTTCCGCCGACGGAGGGGGACAGAAGCAGTTCTTC.

The chain recombines TRBV25-1 with TRBJ2-1; possibly TRBD2 for D (6 bases). Trimming cost V 4 bases and J 8 bases, with 15 bases left between them. Germline V gene lookup returns CDR1 MGHDK and CDR2 SYGVNS. The CDR3 totals 14 residues. CDR3 protein: CASSGPRGWDEQFF. In nucleotides, the CDR3 is TGTGCCAGCAGTGGACCACGGGGGTGGGATGAGCAGTTCTTC.

The chain uses TRBV11-2 and TRBJ2-1; tentatively, D is TRBD2 (7 bases). Germline V CDR1 and CDR2: SGHAT, FQNNGV. Trimming left V 5 bases short and J 5 bases short, with 16 bases between. CDR3 size: 15 residues. CDR3 residues: CASSPWGGANNEQFF. The CDR3 nucleotides are TGTGCCAGCAGCCCTTGGGGGGGGGCGAACAATGAGCAGTTCTTC.

The CDR3 sequence is CASSDSRVFETDTQYF. The CDR3 region has the DNA TGTGCCAGCAGTGATTCCAGGGTTTTTGAGACAGATACGCAGTATTTT. The V and J genes are TRBV25-1 and TRBJ2-3; tentatively, D is TRBD1 (5 bases). This CDR3 contains 16 residues. Trimming cost V 3 bases and J 3 bases, with 16 bases left between them. Germline V gene lookup returns CDR1 MGHDK and CDR2 SYGVNS.

This sequence joins TRBV4-1 and TRBJ2-2; 7 bases fit TRBD1. The ends lost 3 bases at V and 4 bases at J; junction bases unmatched: 2. Germline V gene lookup returns CDR1 MGHRA and CDR2 YSYEKL. The CDR3 runs 14 residues. The CDR3 DNA reads as TGCGCCAGCAGCCAGGGACAGATCACCGGGGAGCTGTTTTTT. It translates to CASSQGQITGELFF.

This chain connects TRBV6-5 to TRBJ1-6; D is possibly TRBD1 (5 bases). Between the trimmed V and J ends, which lost 3 bases and 7 bases, there was a span of 10 bases. The length of the CDR3 is 14 residues. From germline, CDR1 is MNHEY and CDR2 SVGAGI. CDR3 sequence reads: CASSYSGVNSPLHF. In DNA form, the CDR3 reads TGTGCCAGCAGTTATTCGGGGGTCAATTCACCCCTCCACTTT.

The chain couples TRBV20-1 to TRBJ2-1; 7 bases are a match to TRBD2. Germline lookup yields CDR1 DFQATT and CDR2 SNEGSKA (reference sequence). Unmatched junction bases numbered 10, after V lost 3 bases and J lost 5 bases. CDR3 length: 15 residues. CDR3 nucleotides: TGCAGTGCTAGTTCTGGGCGCGGGACTAACAATGAGCAGTTCTTC. Amino acids: CSASSGRGTNNEQFF.

The chain carries TRBV2 and TRBJ1-4; perhaps TRBD1 as D (5 bases). Trimming cost V 8 bases and J 7 bases, with 14 bases left between them. The CDR3 covers 13 residues. Germline CDR1 SNHLY, CDR2 FYNNEI. The DNA of the CDR3 is TGTGCCAGCCGAAGGGGAAACGGTGAAAAACTGTTTTTT. Translation: CASRRGNGEKLFF. Supplemented by reference TRBV2 and TRBJ1-4, the full variable domain reads EPEVTQTPSHQVTQMGQEVILRCVPISNHLYFYWYRQILGQKVEFLVSFYNNEISEKSEIFDDQFSVERPDGSNFTLKIRSTKLEDSAMYFCASRRGNGEKLFFGSGTQLSVL.

The chain has TRBV9 and TRBJ1-4; D remains ambiguous. Trimming removed 0 bases from V and 8 bases from J, with 14 bases in between. This CDR3 spans 15 amino acids. Looked up from germline, CDR1 is SGDLS and CDR2 is YYNGEE. CDR3: CASSVAGRENEKLFF. CDR3 DNA sequence: TGTGCCAGCAGCGTAGCTGGAAGGGAGAACGAAAAACTGTTTTTT.

The gene calls are TRBV2 and TRBJ1-4, with 11 bases lining up with TRBD1. This CDR3 spans 15 amino acids. Germline loops: CDR1 SNHLY, CDR2 FYNNEI. With V trimmed by 7 bases and J by 7 bases, 8 bases remained unmatched. The CDR3 region is CASTGQGALAEKLFF. CDR3 nucleotide sequence: TGTGCCAGCACCGGACAGGGGGCGCTTGCTGAAAAACTGTTTTTT.

The gene calls are TRBV12-5 and TRBJ2-7, with D uncertain. V lost 5 bases to trimming and J lost 4 bases, with 9 bases between them. The germline gives CDR1 LGHNT, CDR2 FRNRAP. This CDR3 region has 12 residues. CDR3 sequence reads: CASGPHKYEQYF. CDR3 nucleotide sequence: TGTGCTAGTGGTCCTCACAAATACGAGCAGTACTTC.